The sequence of this TCR beta chain was determined in a study of cytomegalovirus exposure and HLA in healthy donors. The PCR contained 60 Vbeta and 13 Jbeta primers. Using immunoSEQ multiplex PCR, the repertoire was profiled, and TCRdb retains in-frame clones only, with some absent. The data show approximately 100,000 clones, approximately 76% seen once. Healthy bone marrow donors formed the donor group. V dropped 5 bases and J dropped 3; count of bases not matched to a gene: 2. This CDR3 is built from 14 residues. CDR1 is MDHEN and CDR2 is SYDVKM in the germline V gene. This clone occurred a few times. Its antigen remains unknown. Points from the study as a whole: Reported performance of the classifier showed diagnosis of cytomegalovirus status with high specificity and sensitivity. Fewer N-insertions than the roughly 650-donor mean were reportedly shown by an Asian-associated ancestry cluster in a later analysis. Analysis was carried out at a later point, and it linked a missense DCLRE1C variant to TCR beta V- and J-gene trimming.

The rearrangement uses TRBV28 and TRBJ2-7; 12 bases map to TRBD2. The origin of this receptor is a man between 35 and 55 years old in good health and CMV-seronegative. Sequencing was performed on PBMCs. CDR3 amino acids: CASSTSGGIYEQYV. The CDR3 DNA reads TGTGCCAGCAGTACTAGCGGGGGGATCTACGAGCAGTACGTC.